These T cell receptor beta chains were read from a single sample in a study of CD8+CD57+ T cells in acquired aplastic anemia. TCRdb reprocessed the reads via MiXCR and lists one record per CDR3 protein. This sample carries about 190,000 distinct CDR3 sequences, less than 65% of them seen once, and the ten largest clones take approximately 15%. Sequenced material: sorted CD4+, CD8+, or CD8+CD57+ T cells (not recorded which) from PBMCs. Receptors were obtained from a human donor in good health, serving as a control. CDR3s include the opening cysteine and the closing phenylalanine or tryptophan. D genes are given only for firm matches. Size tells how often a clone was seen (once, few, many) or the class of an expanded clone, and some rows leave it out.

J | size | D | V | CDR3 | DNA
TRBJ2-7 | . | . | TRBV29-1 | CSVEDVGVFSYEQYF | TGCAGCGTTGAAGATGTGGGGGTTTTCTCCTACGAGCAGTACTTC
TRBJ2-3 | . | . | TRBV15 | CATSSGSTDTQYF | TGTGCCACCAGCAGCGGGAGCACAGATACGCAGTATTTT
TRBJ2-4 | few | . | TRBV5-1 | CASSLVPTGGLAKNIQYF | TGCGCCAGCAGCTTGGTCCCAACGGGTGGCTTAGCCAAAAACATTCAGTACTTC
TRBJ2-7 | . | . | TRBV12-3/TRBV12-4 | CASSSYLGYYEQYF | TGTGCCAGCAGTTCGTACCTCGGATACTACGAGCAGTACTTC
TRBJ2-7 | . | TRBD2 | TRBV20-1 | CSAYGLAGVSHEQYF | TGCAGTGCTTATGGACTAGCGGGAGTGTCCCACGAGCAGTACTTC
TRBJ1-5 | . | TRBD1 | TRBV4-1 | CASSIPGTGGLQPQHF | TGCGCCAGCAGCATCCCCGGGACAGGGGGCTTACAGCCCCAGCATTTT
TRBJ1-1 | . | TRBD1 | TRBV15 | CATSRDRGQSAFF | TGTGCCACCAGCAGAGATAGGGGACAGAGCGCTTTCTTT
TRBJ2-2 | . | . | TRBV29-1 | CSVGTRLSGELFF | TGCAGCGTTGGTACCCGACTATCCGGGGAGCTGTTTTTT
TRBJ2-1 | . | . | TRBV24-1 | CATSGARVYNEQFF | TGTGCCACCAGTGGGGCAAGGGTGTACAATGAGCAGTTCTTC
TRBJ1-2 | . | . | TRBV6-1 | CASSPPESRVYGYTF | TGTGCCAGCAGCCCCCCGGAGTCTCGGGTCTATGGCTACACCTTC
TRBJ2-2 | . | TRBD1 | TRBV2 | CASRESTGTLSGELFF | TGTGCCAGCAGGGAATCGACAGGGACCTTGTCCGGGGAGCTGTTTTTT
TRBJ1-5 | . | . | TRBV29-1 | CSVVDSGNQPQHF | TGCAGCGTTGTAGACAGTGGCAATCAGCCCCAGCATTTT
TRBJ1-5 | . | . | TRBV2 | CASSDLQDGLGNQPQHF | TGTGCCAGCAGTGACTTGCAGGATGGATTAGGCAATCAGCCCCAGCATTTT
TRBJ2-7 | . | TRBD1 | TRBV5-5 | CASSLEQGVSYEQYF | TGTGCCAGCAGCTTGGAACAGGGGGTCTCCTACGAGCAGTACTTC
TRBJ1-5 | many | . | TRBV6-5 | CASSYSAGTEVHQPQHF | TGTGCCAGCAGTTACTCGGCGGGAACGGAGGTCCATCAGCCCCAGCATTTT
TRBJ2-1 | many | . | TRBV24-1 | CATSDGAGGFVNEQFF | TGTGCCACCAGTGATGGCGCCGGGGGTTTCGTGAATGAGCAGTTCTTC
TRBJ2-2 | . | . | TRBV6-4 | CASSDSAGNAGELFF | TGTGCCAGCAGTGACTCAGCAGGGAACGCCGGGGAGCTGTTTTTT
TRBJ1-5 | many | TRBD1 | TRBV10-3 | CAIRAGQGNQPQHF | TGTGCCATCAGAGCCGGACAGGGGAATCAGCCCCAGCATTTT
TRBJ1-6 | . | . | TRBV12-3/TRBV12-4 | CASSLDNSPLHF | TGTGCCAGCAGTTTGGATAATTCACCCCTCCACTTT
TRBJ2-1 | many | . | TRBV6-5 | CASSYQGGGYEQFF | TGTGCCAGCAGTTACCAAGGAGGGGGGTATGAGCAGTTCTTC
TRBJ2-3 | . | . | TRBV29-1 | CSVGGRTDTQYF | TGCAGCGTCGGAGGGAGGACAGATACGCAGTATTTT
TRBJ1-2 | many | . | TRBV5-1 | CASSLGLSGAALRNYGYTF | TGCGCCAGCAGCTTGGGCCTTTCTGGGGCAGCCCTTCGCAACTATGGCTACACCTTC
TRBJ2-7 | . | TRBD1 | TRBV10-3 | CANYLTGEDEQYF | TGTGCCAACTACCTGACAGGGGAAGACGAGCAGTACTTC